A single sample is the source of the 32 T cell receptor beta chains below, sequenced in a study of T-cell reconstitution after alpha-beta-depleted transplantation in children listed by TCRdb under 2016. In the paper's terms, the treatment or condition label means: allogeneic hematopoietic cell transplantation with graft depleted of TCRalphabeta T cells and CD19 B cells. The library relied on PCR. The sample was run on an Illumina HiSeq 2500. To normalize quantification of the TCRbeta repertoire, the TCR libraries were built with molecular barcoding that relied on unique molecular identifiers. The public reads were quality trimmed at Q25 with fastp and then assembled into clones with MiXCR by TCRdb, keeping productive beta chains. CDR3 protein sequences are deduplicated, and each keeps its most common genes and DNA. This sample has more than 400,000 distinct CDR3 sequences in its table, and 43% of those were observed once. The ten largest clones take up 25% to 30% of the sample.

Sequenced here: PBMCs, sampled before TCRalphabeta/CD19-depleted stem cell transplant. The receptors were gathered from a girl aged 2-15 years with aplastic anemia, due to receive a stem cell transplant.

The chain couples TRBV28 to TRBJ1-1, with a possible D match to TRBD1 (6 bases). The CDR3 covers 16 residues. The germline CDR1 and CDR2 sequences are MDHEN and SYDVKM. Trimming removed 9 bases at V and 0 bases at J, with 20 bases between. The CDR3 coding sequence is TGTGCCAGTGACGGAGGGGGAACAAGCATGAACACTGAAGCTTTCTTT. Protein product: CASDGGGTSMNTEAFF.

Many counts were recorded for this clonotype. The J gene is TRBJ2-3, the V gene TRBV9, with 8 bases matching TRBD1. Germline lookup yields CDR1 SGDLS and CDR2 YYNGEE. The CDR3 runs to 16 residues. The V gene end was trimmed by 4 bases and the J gene end by 4 bases; junction bases not matched to a gene: 11. The CDR3 loop is CASSPGWTGYADTQYF. The CDR3 nucleotides are TGTGCCAGCAGCCCGGGATGGACAGGGTATGCAGATACGCAGTATTTT.

The V gene is TRBV9, the J gene TRBJ2-1; D remains ambiguous. CDR1 SGDLS and CDR2 YYNGEE come from the germline V gene. V was shortened by 6 bases and J by 10 bases, with 17 bases between the two germline ends. The CDR3 has 13 amino acids. The CDR3 protein is CASTTGSTFEQFF. In nucleotides, the CDR3 is TGTGCCAGCACCACCGGGTCGACTTTCGAGCAGTTCTTC. The complete variable domain, with remaining parts taken from reference TRBV9 and TRBJ2-1, reads DSGVTQTPKHLITATGQRVTLRCSPRSGDLSVYWYQQSLDQGLQFLIQYYNGEERAKGNILERFSAQQFPDLHSELNLSSLELGDSALYFCASTTGSTFEQFFGPGTRLTVL.

Ten or more counts support this clonotype. The chain employs TRBV7-2 and TRBJ1-2, with unresolved D. Trimming removed 3 bases from V and 7 bases from J, with 9 bases in between. Germline V gene sequence: CDR1 SGHTA, CDR2 FQGNSA. The CDR3 is 12 residues long. CDR3 loop: CASSFPGLGYTF. The DNA for the CDR3 is TGTGCCAGCAGCTTTCCAGGCCTTGGCTACACCTTC.

This clonotype was observed once. The genes are TRBV5-1 and TRBJ2-1; TRBD2 aligns across 8 bases. CDR3 length: 15 amino acids. The V and J ends lost 2 bases and 5 bases, in that order; junction bases with no gene match: 6. Germline CDR1 and CDR2: SGHRS and YFSETQ. The CDR3, as DNA: TGCGCCAGCAGCTTACTAGCGGAGGCCAACAATGAGCAGTTCTTC. Residues: CASSLLAEANNEQFF.

Notes on this clonotype: This may arise from a read error, as a much more abundant clone is one base away. The chain employs TRBV7-2 and TRBJ2-3; perhaps D is TRBD1 or TRBD2 (5 bases each). Trimming pared 5 bases from V and 2 bases from J, leaving 8 bases between. The germline gives CDR1 SGHTA, CDR2 FQGNSA. The CDR3 runs 13 residues. The CDR3 reads CASSVGTTDTQYF. The DNA of the CDR3 is TGTGCCAGCAGCGTGGGGACCACAGATACGCAGTATTTT. Variable domain in full (rest from reference TRBV7-2 and TRBJ2-3): GAGVSQSPSNKVTEKGKDVELRCDPISGHTALYWYRQSLGQGLEFLIYFQGNSAPDKSGLPSDRFSAERTGGSVSTLTIQRTQQEDSAVYLCASSVGTTDTQYFGPGTRLTVL.

The CDR3 reads CSARRASGGGETQYF. Written as DNA, the CDR3 is TGCAGTGCTAGACGCGCTAGCGGGGGAGGGGAGACCCAGTACTTC. This sequence joins TRBV20-1 and TRBJ2-5; 10 nucleotides align to TRBD2. This CDR3 comprises 15 residues. Trimming removed 2 bases from V and 5 bases from J; junction bases left unmatched: 8. Per germline, CDR1 DFQATT and CDR2 SNEGSKA (reference sequence).

The sample holds many counts of this clonotype. This rearrangement joins TRBV29-1 to TRBJ2-3; 7 bases align to TRBD1. This CDR3 is built from 13 residues. V shed 4 bases, J shed 1 base, and the junction held 2 bases outside the gene matches. From germline, CDR1 is SQVTM and CDR2 ANQGSEA. Written as DNA, the CDR3 is TGCAGCGTTGTTCAGGGGGGCACAGATACGCAGTATTTT. Its protein is CSVVQGGTDTQYF.

This sequence joins TRBV20-1 and TRBJ2-7; no reliable D call. V lost 0 bases, J lost 4 bases, and 4 bases lay in between. The CDR3 covers 11 residues. Per germline, CDR1 DFQATT and CDR2 SNEGSKA (reference sequence). This CDR3 reads CSARDGYEQYF. CDR3 nucleotides: TGCAGTGCTAGAGATGGTTACGAGCAGTACTTC.

This rearrangement joins TRBV28 to TRBJ2-7; 7 bases fit TRBD1. The CDR3 is 15 residues long. The V and J ends lost 3 bases and 4 bases, in that order; junction bases with no gene match: 9. Germline V gene data show CDR1 as MDHEN and CDR2 as SYDVKM. The CDR3 here is CASSLWAGGEYEQYF. The CDR3 DNA sequence: TGTGCCAGCAGTTTGTGGGCAGGGGGTGAGTACGAGCAGTACTTC. Using reference TRBV28 and TRBJ2-7 for the parts outside the CDR3, the full variable domain is DVKVTQSSRYLVKRTGEKVFLECVQDMDHENMFWYRQDPGLGLRLIYFSYDVKMKEKGDIPEGYSVSREKKERFSLILESASTNQTSMYLCASSLWAGGEYEQYFGPGTRLTVT.

The CDR3 nucleotides are TGTGCCAGCAGCGCCCCCGGACGCTATGGCTACACCTTC. Translation: CASSAPGRYGYTF. V gene TRBV7-9 combines with J gene TRBJ1-2; D uncertain. The CDR3 spans 13 residues. The V gene's germline CDR1 is SEHNR and CDR2 FQNEAQ (reference sequence). The V and J ends lost 5 bases and 4 bases respectively, with 11 bases between them.

V gene TRBV5-1 combines with J gene TRBJ2-3; D possibly corresponds to TRBD2 (6 bases). The CDR3 has 15 residues. Germline V gives CDR1 SGHRS, CDR2 YFSETQ. V was pared by 0 bases and J by 0 bases, with 8 bases between. The CDR3 sequence is CASSLEGTSTDTQYF. Here the CDR3 DNA reads TGCGCCAGCAGCTTGGAGGGGACTAGCACAGATACGCAGTATTTT.

This clonotype was observed many times. V is TRBV9 and J is TRBJ2-2; maybe TRBD1 (7 bases). With 0 bases removed from V and 5 bases from J, the gap between germline ends came to 14 bases. Germline V gene sequence: CDR1 SGDLS, CDR2 YYNGEE. The CDR3 is 16 residues long. CDR3: CASSVAVAGGTGELFF. CDR3 nucleotides: TGTGCCAGCAGCGTAGCTGTCGCAGGGGGGACCGGGGAGCTGTTTTTT.

The chain links TRBV7-2 to TRBJ2-7, with TRBD1 identical over 7 bases. Germline CDR1 is SGHTA and CDR2 is FQGNSA. The J segment lost 1 base and the V segment lost 4 bases, leaving 7 bases of the junction unmatched. CDR3 length: 15 amino acids. As DNA, the CDR3 is TGTGCCAGCAGCTCCGCCGACAGGGTATCCTACGAGCAGTACTTC. As protein: CASSSADRVSYEQYF.

The gene calls are TRBV15 and TRBJ2-2; D is undetermined. Germline loops: CDR1 LNHNV, CDR2 YYDKDF (reference sequence). Trimming pared 0 bases from V and 7 bases from J, leaving 9 bases between. The CDR3 totals 14 residues. Written as DNA, the CDR3 is TGTGCCACCAGCAGAGAGGGCGGTCTCGGGGAGCTGTTTTTT. Translated, it gives CATSREGGLGELFF.

The sample holds a few counts of this clonotype. The rearrangement uses TRBV7-9 and TRBJ2-1; tentatively, D is TRBD2 (7 bases). With 8 bases removed from V and 4 bases from J, the gap between germline ends came to 18 bases. The CDR3 is made up of 15 amino acids. The germline V gene has CDR1 SEHNR and CDR2 FQNEAQ (reference sequence). The CDR3 sequence: CASLRGGARYNEQFF. CDR3 coding DNA: TGTGCCAGCCTCCGAGGGGGGGCACGATACAATGAGCAGTTCTTC. The full variable domain, its missing parts supplied by reference TRBV7-9 and TRBJ2-1, is DTGVSQNPRHKITKRGQNVTFRCDPISEHNRLYWYRQTLGQGPEFLTYFQNEAQLEKSRLLSDRFSAERPKGSFSTLEIQRTEQGDSAMYLCASLRGGARYNEQFFGPGTRLTVL.

V usage is TRBV20-1 and J usage is TRBJ1-2; D unclear. V gave up 0 bases and J gave up 8 bases, with 10 bases separating them. Per the germline V gene, CDR1 is DFQATT and CDR2 is SNEGSKA (reference sequence). This CDR3 is 12 amino acids long. This CDR3 reads CSAREAGRGYTF. The CDR3 region has the DNA TGCAGTGCTAGAGAGGCAGGAAGGGGCTACACCTTC.

The genes are TRBV5-4 and TRBJ2-7; D not certain. Trimming shortened V by 4 bases and J by 1 base, and 15 bases separated the two germline ends. This CDR3 spans 15 amino acids. Per the germline V gene, CDR1 is SGHNT and CDR2 is YYREEE (reference sequence). The CDR3, as DNA: TGTGCCAGCAGCCTTGGGCTTAGTGTATCCTACGAGCAGTACTTC. This gives the protein CASSLGLSVSYEQYF.

This clonotype was observed a handful of times. The gene calls are TRBV6-5 and TRBJ2-6; D not certain. In germline, CDR1 is MNHEY, CDR2 SVGAGI. Trimming stripped 2 bases from V and 0 bases from J, with 8 bases between. The CDR3 spans 16 residues. The CDR3 nucleotides read TGTGCCAGCAGTTACACGATTAGCTCTGGGGCCAACGTCCTGACTTTC. This gives the protein CASSYTISSGANVLTF.

The chain is built from TRBV9 and TRBJ2-3; no clear D gene. The CDR3 contains 14 residues. The germline gives CDR1 SGDLS, CDR2 YYNGEE. V gave up 0 bases and J gave up 2 bases, with 7 bases separating them. The CDR3 coding sequence is TGTGCCAGCAGCGTAGTAGGTAACACAGATACGCAGTATTTT. Its translation: CASSVVGNTDTQYF.

The chain is built from TRBV6-5 and TRBJ2-1, with D unclear. Looked up from germline, CDR1 is MNHEY and CDR2 is SVGAGI. Trimming left V 4 bases short and J 2 bases short, with 12 bases between. CDR3 length equals 15 residues. The chain's CDR3 is CASSSPFGPYNEQFF. For the CDR3, the DNA is TGTGCCAGCAGTTCCCCCTTCGGACCCTACAATGAGCAGTTCTTC.

The rearrangement joins TRBV10-3 to TRBJ2-7; 11 bases align to TRBD1. The V segment lost 4 bases and the J segment 6 bases; nucleotides outside the gene matches: 8. Germline assignment: CDR1 ENHRY and CDR2 SYGVKD. CDR3 length equals 15 residues. The CDR3 DNA reads as TGTGCCATCAGTGTTACCGGGACAGGGGGAAGCGAGCAGTACTTC. Translating gives CAISVTGTGGSEQYF.

The chain carries TRBV20-1 and TRBJ1-5, with TRBD1 matching 9 bases. Looked up from germline, CDR1 is DFQATT and CDR2 is SNEGSKA (reference sequence). There are 13 residues in the CDR3. With V trimmed by 4 bases and J by 7 bases, 5 bases remained unmatched. The CDR3, as DNA: TGCAGTGCTAACAGGGGGCGCGGGCAGCCCCAGCATTTT. Amino acid sequence: CSANRGRGQPQHF.

This clonotype has a single count. This clone may be a read error of a much larger clone one base away. The chain combines TRBV6-5 with TRBJ2-3, with no clear D. Trimming cost V 0 bases and J 9 bases, with 16 bases left between them. This CDR3 comprises 15 residues. The germline V gene encodes CDR1 MNHEY and CDR2 SVGAGI. This chain's CDR3 is CASSYSKASEETQYF. DNA for the CDR3: TGTGCCAGCAGTTACTCGAAAGCCAGCGAGGAAACGCAGTATTTT.

This clonotype has a count of ten or more. This chain uses TRBV20-1 with TRBJ2-2, with D perhaps matching TRBD1 (6 bases). The CDR3 length is 15 residues. Trimming took off 0 bases at V and 7 bases at J, with 15 bases between the two ends. The germline CDR1 and CDR2 sequences are DFQATT and SNEGSKA (reference sequence). The CDR3 loop reads CSARDRGGHGGELFF. The CDR3 DNA reads as TGCAGTGCTAGAGATAGAGGGGGACATGGCGGGGAGCTGTTTTTT.

This clonotype was counted only a few times. V is TRBV7-9 and J is TRBJ2-3; 9 bases line up with TRBD2. Germline CDR1 and CDR2: SEHNR and FQNEAQ (reference sequence). This CDR3 region has 16 residues. V shed 4 bases, J shed 2 bases, and the junction held 7 bases outside the gene matches. CDR3 loop: CASSSLGGRATDTQYF. CDR3 bases: TGTGCCAGCAGCTCCCTCGGCGGGAGGGCCACAGATACGCAGTATTTT. Filled out from reference TRBV7-9 and TRBJ2-3, the complete variable domain reads DTGVSQNPRHKITKRGQNVTFRCDPISEHNRLYWYRQTLGQGPEFLTYFQNEAQLEKSRLLSDRFSAERPKGSFSTLEIQRTEQGDSAMYLCASSSLGGRATDTQYFGPGTRLTVL.

This clonotype was seen many times. The chain combines TRBV12-3 or TRBV12-4 with TRBJ2-2; the match to TRBD2 covers 12 bases. V shed 6 bases, J shed 6 bases, and the junction held 5 bases outside the gene matches. The CDR3 loop spans 15 amino acids. CDR3 sequence (DNA): TGTGCCAGCAGGCCGACTAGCGGGAGTGCCGGGGAGCTGTTTTTT. This codes for CASRPTSGSAGELFF.

The chain carries TRBV12-3 or TRBV12-4 and TRBJ2-7, with 7 positions matching TRBD1. Trimming took 5 bases from V and 4 from J; bases not matched to a gene: 11. This CDR3 has 15 residues. The CDR3 protein is CASSNPLDRSYEQYF. The CDR3 coding sequence is TGTGCCAGCAGTAATCCCCTGGACAGGTCATACGAGCAGTACTTC.

The V gene is TRBV30, the J gene TRBJ2-1; D is tentatively TRBD1 or TRBD2 (5 bases each). The CDR3 has 17 residues. V lost 2 bases to trimming and J lost 1 base, with 18 bases between them. Germline-derived CDR1 and CDR2 are GTSNPN and SVGIG (reference sequence). The CDR3 spells CAWSKGRIPRSYNEQFF. The CDR3 bases are TGTGCCTGGAGTAAGGGGAGAATCCCCAGGTCCTACAATGAGCAGTTCTTC. Together with reference TRBV30 and TRBJ2-1, the CDR3 gives the full variable domain: SQTIHQWPATLVQPVGSPLSLECTVEGTSNPNLYWYRQAAGRGLQLLFYSVGIGQISSEVPQNLSASRPQDRQFILSSKKLLLSDSGFYLCAWSKGRIPRSYNEQFFGPGTRLTVL.

In this sample, this clonotype turned up a few times. The rearrangement uses TRBV28 and TRBJ1-6; D ambiguous. Germline loops: CDR1 MDHEN, CDR2 SYDVKM. The CDR3 has 14 amino acids. Trimming shortened V by 2 bases and J by 12 bases, and 14 bases separated the two germline ends. The CDR3 protein is CASSLSSWARPLHF. CDR3 nucleotide sequence: TGTGCCAGCAGTTTAAGCAGCTGGGCTCGACCCCTCCACTTT.

The V gene is TRBV27, the J gene TRBJ1-5; 7 bases are a match to TRBD1. The CDR3 spans 18 residues. Per germline, CDR1 MNHEY and CDR2 SMNVEV (reference sequence). V trimming: 3 bases; J trimming: 0 bases; junction bases outside the gene matches: 11. CDR3 protein: CASSLTGDSVYSNQPQHF. CDR3 in DNA: TGTGCCAGCAGTTTGACGGGGGACAGCGTGTATAGCAATCAGCCCCAGCATTTT.

There are many counts of this clonotype. This chain joins TRBV12-3 or TRBV12-4 and TRBJ2-3, with TRBD2 matching over 7 bases. The CDR3 runs to 15 residues. V gave up 4 bases and J gave up 8 bases; unmatched junction bases: 12. The CDR3: CASSSSSGLLGTQYF. The CDR3 bases are TGTGCCAGCAGTTCTTCTAGCGGCCTCTTGGGTACGCAGTATTTT.